Below are 28 T cell receptor beta chains sequenced from a single sample in a study of blood T cell repertoires in COVID-19. TCRdb's copy holds only in-frame clones and misses some; the assay was immunoSEQ multiplex PCR. This table holds just under 150,000 clones, approximately 89% found once. What was sequenced was peripheral blood. These receptors originate from a human donor in a cohort sampled during active COVID-19.

This chain joins TRBV6-4 and TRBJ2-2, with 10 bases fitting TRBD1. The V segment lost 6 bases and the J segment 3 bases; nucleotides outside the gene matches: 1. CDR1 is MRHNA and CDR2 is SNTAGT in the germline V gene. The CDR3 extends over 14 amino acids. CDR3 nucleotides: TGTGCCAGCAGGACAGGGGGCGACACCGGGGAGCTGTTTTTT. The encoded protein is CASRTGGDTGELFF.

V is TRBV19 and J is TRBJ1-1; D might be TRBD1 (6 bases). The ends were cut back, 5 bases at V and 1 base at J, with 17 bases in the middle. Germline V gives CDR1 LNHDA, CDR2 SQIVND (reference sequence). The CDR3 totals 16 residues. The CDR3 sequence: CASSHRDKGKNTEAFF. For the CDR3, the DNA is TGTGCCAGTAGTCACCGGGACAAGGGTAAGAACACTGAAGCTTTCTTT.

The CDR3 sequence: CASSQEGQGTSEAFF. CDR3 nucleotides: TGTGCCAGCAGCCAAGAAGGACAGGGGACGTCCGAAGCTTTCTTT. J is TRBJ1-1 and V is TRBV3-1 (or the pseudogene TRBV3-2), with 9 bases fitting TRBD1. The CDR3 sequence is 15 residues long. Germline V lookup: CDR1 LGHDT, CDR2 YNNKEL (reference sequence). V was clipped by 0 bases and J by 8 bases; unmatched bases: 7.

In this sample, this clone turned up a few times. The genes are TRBV6-5 and TRBJ2-5, with TRBD2 as a possible D gene (5 bases). With 0 bases removed from V and 5 bases from J, the gap between germline ends came to 10 bases. The CDR3 contains 14 residues. The germline gives CDR1 MNHEY, CDR2 SVGAGI. DNA of the CDR3: TGTGCCAGCAGTTACTCGGGTAGCGTGGAGACCCAGTACTTC. Residues: CASSYSGSVETQYF.

V gene TRBV18 combines with J gene TRBJ1-3; D may be TRBD1 (5 bases). The CDR3 spans 16 residues. Trimming cost V 3 bases and J 2 bases, with 14 bases left between them. Germline V gene lookup returns CDR1 KGHSH and CDR2 LQKENI. Here the CDR3 reads CASSPTGQGAGNTIYF. CDR3 nucleotides: TGTGCCAGCTCACCCACGGGCCAGGGCGCTGGAAACACCATATATTTT.

V gene TRBV4-2 combines with J gene TRBJ1-6; D unclear. Germline V CDR1 and CDR2: LGHNA, YNFKEQ. The CDR3 has 17 amino acids. The V and J ends lost 3 bases and 0 bases respectively, with 12 bases between them. The CDR3 protein is CASSQGTAVSYNSPLHF. The CDR3 DNA reads TGTGCCAGCAGCCAGGGAACAGCGGTCTCCTATAATTCACCCCTCCACTTT.

This sequence joins TRBV5-1 and TRBJ2-5, with D uncertain. This CDR3 is 14 amino acids long. Trimming removed 0 bases from V and 1 base from J, with 7 bases in between. Germline values: CDR1 SGHRS, CDR2 YFSETQ. The CDR3, as DNA: TGCGCCAGCAGCTTGGGGGCGTTCCAAGAGACCCAGTACTTC. Translation: CASSLGAFQETQYF.

Here the CDR3 reads CASSTGQLSGANVLTF. In DNA, the CDR3 is TGTGCCAGCAGCACGGGACAGCTTAGTGGGGCCAACGTCCTGACTTTC. V usage is TRBV11-3 and J usage is TRBJ2-6; 7 nucleotides align to TRBD1. This CDR3 has 16 residues. Looked up from germline, CDR1 is SGHNT and CDR2 is YENEEA. Trimming removed 5 bases from V and 3 bases from J; junction bases left unmatched: 7.

The chain uses TRBV7-9 and TRBJ2-5; D gene unclear. Germline-derived CDR1 and CDR2 are SEHNR and FQNEAQ (reference sequence). The germline V and J ends were trimmed by 1 base and 4 bases, with 13 bases remaining between them. The CDR3 extends over 15 amino acids. The CDR3 bases are TGTGCCAGCAGCTTAGTGACGCAGGCCAGAGAGACCCAGTACTTC. Its protein product is CASSLVTQARETQYF.

The chain joins TRBV9 to TRBJ2-7, with 7 bases that match TRBD2. CDR3 length: 16 amino acids. The J segment lost 2 bases and the V segment lost 2 bases, leaving 10 bases of the junction unmatched. CDR1 SGDLS and CDR2 YYNGEE come from the germline V gene. CDR3 sequence reads: CASSVGGASGPYEQYF. CDR3 in DNA: TGTGCCAGCAGCGTCGGCGGGGCTAGCGGCCCCTACGAGCAGTACTTC.

This chain connects TRBV11-3 to TRBJ2-1, with a weak D call TRBD2 (6 bases). Looked up from germline, CDR1 is SGHNT and CDR2 is YENEEA. Trimming stripped 2 bases from V and 7 bases from J, with 9 bases between. This CDR3 contains 13 residues. This CDR3 reads CASSLRGKNEQFF. As DNA, the CDR3 is TGTGCCAGCAGCTTACGGGGGAAGAATGAGCAGTTCTTC.

The chain recombines TRBV20-1 with TRBJ2-7; the match to TRBD2 covers 9 bases. Germline CDR1 DFQATT, CDR2 SNEGSKA (reference sequence). The ends lost 3 bases at V and 3 bases at J; junction bases unmatched: 15. The CDR3 covers 17 residues. The CDR3 is CSASGLAGAPNRYEQYF. As DNA, the CDR3 is TGCAGTGCTAGTGGGTTAGCGGGGGCCCCCAATCGCTACGAGCAGTACTTC.

V usage is TRBV9 and J usage is TRBJ2-1; 8 nucleotides match TRBD1. The CDR3 contains 15 residues. Germline V gene sequence: CDR1 SGDLS, CDR2 YYNGEE. V lost 2 bases and J lost 0; bases outside the gene matches: 1. The CDR3 DNA is TGTGCCAGCAGCGTCGACAGGGGCTCCTACAATGAGCAGTTCTTC. Protein: CASSVDRGSYNEQFF. Full variable domain (missing parts from reference TRBV9 and TRBJ2-1): DSGVTQTPKHLITATGQRVTLRCSPRSGDLSVYWYQQSLDQGLQFLIQYYNGEERAKGNILERFSAQQFPDLHSELNLSSLELGDSALYFCASSVDRGSYNEQFFGPGTRLTVL.

The gene calls are TRBV3-1 (or the pseudogene TRBV3-2) and TRBJ2-7; TRBD1 aligns across 10 bases. Germline V gives CDR1 LGHDT, CDR2 YNNKEL (reference sequence). Losses at the gene ends were 4 bases for V and 5 bases for J; bases not matched to a gene: 8. The CDR3 runs 15 residues. The CDR3, as DNA: TGTGCCAGCAGCCCCCTCGACAGGGGGCCCAACGAGCAGTACTTC. It specifies CASSPLDRGPNEQYF.

J is TRBJ1-6 and V is TRBV12-3 or TRBV12-4; tentative D call: TRBD1 (5 bases). The CDR3 runs to 13 residues. Trimming pared 7 bases from V and 7 bases from J, leaving 11 bases between. CDR3 sequence reads: CASNLRQNSPLHF. CDR3 coding DNA: TGTGCCAGCAACCTCCGACAGAATTCACCCCTCCACTTT.

The chain couples TRBV3-1 (or the pseudogene TRBV3-2) to TRBJ1-2; D gene uncertain. The CDR3 has 16 residues. The germline V gene encodes CDR1 LGHDT and CDR2 YNNKEL (reference sequence). V lost 1 base to trimming and J lost 1 base, with 13 bases between them. CDR3 sequence (DNA): TGTGCCAGCAGCCAAGGTGTGAGTCCTAGTAACTATGGCTACACCTTC. This gives the protein CASSQGVSPSNYGYTF.

This clone has only a few counts. The chain couples TRBV5-1 to TRBJ2-2; 8 nucleotides align to TRBD1. Trimming removed 4 bases from V and 2 bases from J; junction bases left unmatched: 4. The CDR3 is 15 residues long. CDR1 and CDR2 (germline): SGHRS, YFSETQ. The CDR3 region has the DNA TGCGCCAGCAGCCAGACAGGGGTCAACACCGGGGAGCTGTTTTTT. Residues: CASSQTGVNTGELFF.

V is TRBV7-2 and J is TRBJ2-5; 10 bases agree with TRBD2. V was clipped by 1 base and J by 4 bases; unmatched bases: 3. CDR1 is SGHTA and CDR2 is FQGNSA in the germline V gene. The CDR3 is 15 residues long. In DNA, the CDR3 is TGTGCCAGCAGCTTAGTATCTAGCGGGGGAGAGACCCAGTACTTC. Amino acids: CASSLVSSGGETQYF.

This clone was seen only a few times. The chain couples TRBV9 to TRBJ1-3; D gene unclear. CDR3 size: 15 residues. The V end was cut by 0 bases, the J end by 0 bases, with 7 bases between. Germline assignment: CDR1 SGDLS and CDR2 YYNGEE. The CDR3 sequence is CASSVGFSSGNTIYF. CDR3 coding DNA: TGTGCCAGCAGCGTAGGGTTTAGCTCTGGAAACACCATATATTTT.

The rearrangement joins TRBV15 to TRBJ2-1; D unclear. This CDR3 is built from 17 residues. Per the germline V gene, CDR1 is LNHNV and CDR2 is YYDKDF (reference sequence). V was clipped by 3 bases and J by 0 bases, with 15 bases between them. CDR3 sequence reads: CATSSRFRGSSYNEQFF. CDR3 sequence (DNA): TGTGCCACCAGCAGCCGCTTTCGAGGAAGCTCCTACAATGAGCAGTTCTTC.

The CDR3 DNA is TGTGCCAGCAGCCCTGGGACAGAAGAGACCCAGTACTTC. Encoded protein: CASSPGTEETQYF. The J gene is TRBJ2-5, the V gene TRBV5-4; 7 bases map to TRBD1. After removal of 4 bases from V and 3 bases from J, the junction contained 3 bases not matched to a gene. The CDR3 runs 13 residues. Germline CDR1 reads SGHNT; CDR2 reads YYREEE (reference sequence).

The rearrangement links TRBV5-6 to TRBJ1-1; 7 nucleotides match TRBD1. The CDR3 loop spans 15 amino acids. The V gene's germline CDR1 is SGHDT and CDR2 YYEEEE. V shed 0 bases and J 5 bases; nucleotides not matched to a gene: 7. DNA of the CDR3: TGTGCCAGCAGCTTGGGTGACAGGGCGGCGACTGAAGCTTTCTTT. Its translation is CASSLGDRAATEAFF.

The CDR3 DNA sequence: TGTGCCAGTAGCCTTAGCAATCAGCCCCAGCATTTT. This codes for CASSLSNQPQHF. The J gene is TRBJ1-5, the V gene TRBV19; D gene uncertain. This CDR3 is built from 12 residues. The germline V and J ends were trimmed by 6 bases and 0 bases, with 3 bases remaining between them. The germline CDR1 and CDR2 sequences are LNHDA and SQIVND (reference sequence). The full variable domain, in which reference TRBV19 and TRBJ1-5 provide the parts outside the CDR3, is DGGITQSPKYLFRKEGQNVTLSCEQNLNHDAMYWYRQDPGQGLRLIYYSQIVNDFQKGDIAEGYSVSREKKESFPLTVTSAQKNPTAFYLCASSLSNQPQHFGDGTRLSIL.

CDR3 loop: CASSLRVGRAGYTF. CDR3 nucleotides: TGTGCCAGCAGCTTGCGGGTGGGGCGTGCGGGCTACACCTTC. The chain has TRBV5-4 and TRBJ1-2, with a possible D match to TRBD1 (5 bases). With 1 base removed from V and 8 bases from J, the gap between germline ends came to 15 bases. Germline-derived CDR1 and CDR2 are SGHNT and YYREEE (reference sequence). The CDR3 loop spans 14 amino acids.

V gene TRBV10-3 combines with J gene TRBJ1-1; TRBD1 might be the D (6 bases). V lost 3 bases and J 5 bases, leaving 10 bases between the germline ends. The germline V gene has CDR1 ENHRY and CDR2 SYGVKD. The CDR3 covers 13 residues. The CDR3 coding sequence is TGTGCCATCAGTGAATACCAGGGGACTGAAGCTTTCTTT. Translated, it gives CAISEYQGTEAFF.

The gene calls are TRBV4-3 and TRBJ2-2, with TRBD2 as a possible D gene (5 bases). Looked up from germline, CDR1 is LGHNA and CDR2 is YSLEER. Trimming shortened V by 0 bases and J by 0 bases, and 8 bases separated the two germline ends. CDR3 size: 16 residues. CDR3 sequence (DNA): TGCGCCAGCAGCCAAGATCGGAGGACGAACACCGGGGAGCTGTTTTTT. Translated: CASSQDRRTNTGELFF.

This chain connects TRBV4-1 to TRBJ1-1; D is perhaps TRBD1 (5 bases). Germline V gene data show CDR1 as MGHRA and CDR2 as YSYEKL. With 1 base removed from V and 3 bases from J, the gap between germline ends came to 9 bases. The CDR3 is 14 residues long. The CDR3 here is CASSQGQSYTEAFF. CDR3 in DNA: TGCGCCAGCAGCCAAGGACAGAGCTACACTGAAGCTTTCTTT.

This chain connects TRBV5-4 to TRBJ2-7; 10 nucleotides align to TRBD2. The CDR3 covers 15 residues. Germline values: CDR1 SGHNT, CDR2 YYREEE (reference sequence). The J segment lost 2 bases and the V segment lost 0 bases, leaving 2 bases of the junction unmatched. CDR3 sequence reads: CASSLALAGAYEQYF. The CDR3 region has the DNA TGTGCCAGCAGCTTGGCGCTAGCGGGGGCCTACGAGCAGTACTTC.